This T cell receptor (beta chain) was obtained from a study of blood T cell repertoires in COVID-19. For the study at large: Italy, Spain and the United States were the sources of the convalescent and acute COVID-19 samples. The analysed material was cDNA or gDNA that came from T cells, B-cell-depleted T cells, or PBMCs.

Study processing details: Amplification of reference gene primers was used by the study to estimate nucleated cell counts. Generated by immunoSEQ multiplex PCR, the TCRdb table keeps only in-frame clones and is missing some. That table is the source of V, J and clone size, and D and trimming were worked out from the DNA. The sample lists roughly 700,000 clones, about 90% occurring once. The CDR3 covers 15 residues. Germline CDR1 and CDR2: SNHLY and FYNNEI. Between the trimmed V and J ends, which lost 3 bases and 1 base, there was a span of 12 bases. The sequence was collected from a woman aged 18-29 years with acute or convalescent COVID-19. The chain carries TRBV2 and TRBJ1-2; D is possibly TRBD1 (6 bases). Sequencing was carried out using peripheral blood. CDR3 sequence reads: CASSEGGQGNYGYTF. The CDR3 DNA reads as TGTGCCAGCAGTGAGGGGGGGCAGGGTAACTATGGCTACACCTTC. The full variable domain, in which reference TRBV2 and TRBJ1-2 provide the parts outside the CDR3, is EPEVTQTPSHQVTQMGQEVILRCVPISNHLYFYWYRQILGQKVEFLVSFYNNEISEKSEIFDDQFSVERPDGSNFTLKIRSTKLEDSAMYFCASSEGGQGNYGYTFGSGTRLTVV.